The 24 T cell receptor beta chains below come from one sample, sequenced in a study of human T cells and chemical hapten exposure. Time point noted: patch test 1, 2 weeks after DPC sensitization. As to treatment: therapeutic diphenylcyclopropenone sensitization with weekly scalp DPC. One entry per CDR3 protein results from TCRdb running MiXCR on the RACE reads. The sample holds about 60,000 distinct CDR3 sequences, approximately 9.3% seen once. Sequences were derived from whole blood, sampled in connection with sensitization to the hapten diphenylcyclopropenone (DPC). The origin of the receptors is a middle-aged woman with alopecia areata. Some clones in this sample may be carry-over from other donors' samples.

This chain joins TRBV27 and TRBJ2-3; 9 bases align to TRBD1. Per the germline V gene, CDR1 is MNHEY and CDR2 is SMNVEV (reference sequence). The length of the CDR3 is 14 residues. V lost 7 bases, J lost 3 bases, and 5 bases stayed unmatched. The chain's CDR3 is CASTGQGTTDTQYF. In DNA, the CDR3 is TGTGCCAGCACGGGACAGGGTACAACAGATACGCAGTATTTT.

This clonotype was counted ten times or more. The CDR3 here is CASSQAGGYGYTF. CDR3 DNA: TGTGCCAGCAGCCAAGCCGGAGGCTATGGCTACACCTTC. This chain connects TRBV3-1 to TRBJ1-2; unclear D gene. CDR3 length: 13 residues. V lost 1 base and J lost 4, with 7 bases in between. Germline lookup yields CDR1 LGHDT and CDR2 YNNKEL (reference sequence).

The rearrangement uses TRBV7-2 and TRBJ2-1, with no clear D. The CDR3 runs to 13 residues. V lost 1 base, J lost 5 bases, and 6 bases lay in between. From germline, CDR1 is SGHTA and CDR2 FQGNSA. The CDR3 loop reads CASSLGRNNEQFF. CDR3 bases: TGTGCCAGCAGCTTAGGCAGAAACAATGAGCAGTTCTTC.

This clonotype has just a few counts. The chain's CDR3 is CSAIQGAGAEAFF. The CDR3 DNA sequence: TGCAGTGCTATACAGGGGGCAGGGGCTGAAGCTTTCTTT. The J gene is TRBJ1-1, the V gene TRBV20-1, with 9 bases identical to TRBD1. J gave up 6 bases and V 4 bases, and 6 bases lay outside the gene matches. The CDR3 totals 13 residues. Germline V CDR1 and CDR2: DFQATT, SNEGSKA (reference sequence).

This clonotype appeared many times. The chain recombines TRBV12-3 or TRBV12-4 with TRBJ2-3, with 16 nucleotides matching TRBD2. V lost 6 bases and J lost 8; bases outside the gene matches: 5. This CDR3 is 15 amino acids long. DNA of the CDR3: TGTGCCAGCAGCCCTGGGACTAGCGGGGGGGTTACGCAGTATTTT. Translation gives CASSPGTSGGVTQYF.

The V and J genes are TRBV10-3 and TRBJ1-5; 8 nucleotides align to TRBD1. The CDR3 spans 12 residues. CDR1 ENHRY and CDR2 SYGVKD come from the germline V gene. J gave up 12 bases and V 5 bases, and 6 bases lay outside the gene matches. The CDR3 nucleotides read TGTGCCATCAGTAGGCAGGGGGCCGACCAGCATTTT. Encoded protein: CAISRQGADQHF.

In this sample, this clonotype turned up a few times. The chain couples TRBV7-3 to TRBJ2-3; tentative D call: TRBD1 (5 bases). V gave up 3 bases and J gave up 2 bases, with 9 bases separating them. CDR3 length: 14 amino acids. Per the germline V gene, CDR1 is SGHTA and CDR2 is FQGTGA. CDR3 sequence (DNA): TGTGCCAGCAGCTTTGGACAAGACACAGATACGCAGTATTTT. Its protein product is CASSFGQDTDTQYF.

On this clonotype itself: One end of the junction varies from germline; a read error may be responsible. The rearrangement joins TRBV15 to TRBJ2-3; no clear D. This CDR3 contains 14 residues. CDR1 and CDR2 (germline): LNHNV, YYDKDF (reference sequence). This chain's CDR3 is CVTSRDSDADTQYF. The CDR3 DNA reads as TGTGTCACCAGCAGAGATTCGGACGCCGATACGCAGTATTTT.

This clonotype has ten or more counts. This chain links TRBV6-4 with TRBJ1-5; TRBD1 agrees at 7 bases. The V gene's germline CDR1 is MRHNA and CDR2 SNTAGT. V shed 4 bases, J shed 4 bases, and the junction held 16 bases outside the gene matches. CDR3 length equals 18 residues. CDR3: CASSAVINDRAGNQPQHF. The DNA of the CDR3 is TGTGCCAGCAGTGCTGTGATCAACGACAGGGCGGGTAATCAGCCCCAGCATTTT.

The CDR3 sequence is CASSHRESGANVLTF. The CDR3 coding sequence is TGTGCCAGCAGCCACAGGGAGTCCGGGGCCAACGTCCTGACTTTC. The chain recombines TRBV5-4 with TRBJ2-6; possible D gene TRBD1, 6 bases. The CDR3 is made up of 15 amino acids. Trimming shortened V by 4 bases and J by 4 bases, and 12 bases separated the two germline ends. CDR1 is SGHNT and CDR2 is YYREEE in the germline V gene (reference sequence).

This rearrangement joins TRBV11-2 to TRBJ2-7; 9 bases are shared with TRBD1. This CDR3 comprises 15 residues. Germline V gene sequence: CDR1 SGHAT, CDR2 FQNNGV. V lost 6 bases and J lost 3; bases outside the gene matches: 9. The CDR3 DNA follows: TGTGCCAGCAGTCTAACCGCGGGACAGGGCTACGAGCAGTACTTC. Translating gives CASSLTAGQGYEQYF. Together with reference TRBV11-2 and TRBJ2-7, the CDR3 gives the full variable domain: EAGVAQSPRYKIIEKRQSVAFWCNPISGHATLYWYQQILGQGPKLLIQFQNNGVVDDSQLPKDRFSAERLKGVDSTLKIQPAKLEDSAVYLCASSLTAGQGYEQYFGPGTRLTVT.

In this sample, this clonotype turned up many times. The genes are TRBV5-1 and TRBJ2-7, with a tentative D call TRBD1 (6 bases). The V and J ends lost 5 bases and 6 bases respectively, with 9 bases between them. CDR1 is SGHRS and CDR2 is YFSETQ in the germline V gene. CDR3 length: 11 residues. CDR3 in DNA: TGCGCCAGCAGATACAGGGCCGAGCAGTACTTC. It specifies CASRYRAEQYF.

Many counts were recorded for this clonotype. The rearrangement links TRBV24-1 to TRBJ2-3; TRBD1 might be the D (6 bases). V dropped 3 bases and J dropped 1 base, with 13 bases sitting between them. CDR1 and CDR2 from the germline V gene are KGHDR and SFDVKD. This CDR3 contains 16 residues. The CDR3 region is CATSDPQGRGTDTQYF. The CDR3 coding sequence is TGTGCCACCAGTGATCCACAGGGCCGGGGCACAGATACGCAGTATTTT.

This chain links TRBV6-1 with TRBJ2-5; TRBD2 matches 11 bases. The CDR3 contains 16 residues. Germline V CDR1 and CDR2: MNHNS, SASEGT. The J segment lost 1 base and the V segment lost 8 bases, leaving 9 bases of the junction unmatched. The CDR3 sequence is CASSRALAGVQETQYF. The CDR3 nucleotides read TGTGCCAGCTCCCGGGCACTAGCGGGGGTCCAAGAGACCCAGTACTTC.

Notes on this clonotype: An end of the junction differs from the germline gene, which may be a read error. The chain combines TRBV6-6 with TRBJ2-7; D may be TRBD1 or TRBD2 (5 bases each). The CDR3 has 14 amino acids. CDR1 is MNHNY, CDR2 SVGAGI, per germline (reference sequence). The CDR3 DNA sequence: TGTGCCAGCAGTTACGGGGACCCCTCCTACGAGCGGTACTTC. It yields the protein CASSYGDPSYERYF.

CDR3 DNA: TGCAGCGTTGAACTATCTGAGCAGGGCCATTCCGTCTACGAGCAGTACTTC. Translation gives CSVELSEQGHSVYEQYF. The chain joins TRBV29-1 to TRBJ2-7, with a weak D call TRBD1 (5 bases). The CDR3 contains 17 residues. The V and J ends lost 2 bases and 3 bases respectively, with 23 bases between them. The V gene's germline CDR1 is SQVTM and CDR2 ANQGSEA.

The V gene is TRBV6-2 or TRBV6-3, the J gene TRBJ2-1; 7 positions agree with TRBD1. J lost 6 bases, V lost 6 bases, and 11 bases had no gene match. The germline V gene encodes CDR1 MNHEY and CDR2 SVGEGT. The CDR3 loop spans 15 amino acids. CDR3 nucleotide sequence: TGTGCCAGCAGCACCGGGACAGACTCTATCAATGAGCAGTTCTTC. Residues: CASSTGTDSINEQFF.

This chain links TRBV5-4 with TRBJ2-3, with D maybe TRBD1 (7 bases). Per germline, CDR1 SGHNT and CDR2 YYREEE (reference sequence). The CDR3 covers 16 residues. V was clipped by 4 bases and J by 1 base, with 16 bases between them. The CDR3 reads CASSPTPRGGTDTQYF. CDR3 coding DNA: TGTGCCAGCAGCCCCACCCCCAGGGGGGGCACAGATACGCAGTATTTT.

The chain links TRBV7-2 to TRBJ2-7; 7 bases are a match to TRBD1. The trim removed 0 bases at V and 5 bases at J, leaving 7 bases unmatched. The CDR3 is made up of 15 amino acids. Looked up from germline, CDR1 is SGHTA and CDR2 is FQGNSA. CDR3 DNA: TGTGCCAGCAGCTTAGCGGGGACAGCCCAGCACGAGCAGTACTTC. Amino acid sequence: CASSLAGTAQHEQYF.

Of note for this clonotype: With a much larger clone just one base away, this may be a read error. The chain uses TRBV7-7 and TRBJ1-6; tentative D call: TRBD1 (5 bases). Germline CDR1 SSHAT, CDR2 FNYEAQ (reference sequence). The CDR3 runs to 13 residues. The V gene lost 4 bases and the J gene lost 10 bases, with 11 bases spanning the gap. In nucleotides, the CDR3 is TGTGCCAGCAGCTCGGGACTTTGCTCACCCCTCCACTTT. Translation gives CASSSGLCSPLHF.

This clonotype has just a few counts. V usage is TRBV11-1 and J usage is TRBJ2-3; 8 positions match TRBD1. J gave up 4 bases and V 5 bases, and 11 bases lay outside the gene matches. CDR1 and CDR2 from the germline V gene are SGHAT and FQDESV (reference sequence). The CDR3 loop spans 16 amino acids. The CDR3 sequence: CASSARAGTGSDTQYF. As DNA, the CDR3 is TGTGCCAGCAGCGCCAGAGCCGGGACAGGATCAGATACGCAGTATTTT.

This clonotype was seen more than once but under ten times. V is TRBV7-8 and J is TRBJ2-7, with D hard to call. Germline V gene lookup returns CDR1 SGHVS and CDR2 FQNEAQ. The CDR3 spans 14 residues. V dropped 1 base and J dropped 2 bases, with 9 bases sitting between them. The CDR3 nucleotides read TGTGCCAGCAGCTTAGGAGCACAACCCTACGAGCAGTACTTC. Residues: CASSLGAQPYEQYF.

The sample holds many counts of this clonotype. This chain connects TRBV5-1 to TRBJ2-7; no clear D. V lost 0 bases and J 3 bases, leaving 13 bases between the germline ends. Germline V gene lookup returns CDR1 SGHRS and CDR2 YFSETQ. The CDR3 sequence is 15 residues long. CDR3 region: CASSLGASPLYEQYF. The CDR3, as DNA: TGCGCCAGCAGCTTGGGCGCTTCCCCCCTCTACGAGCAGTACTTC.

This clonotype was found many times. The chain carries TRBV7-2 and TRBJ2-4; 9 bases match TRBD1. The V and J ends lost 7 bases and 4 bases, in that order; junction bases with no gene match: 5. CDR1 and CDR2 from the germline V gene are SGHTA and FQGNSA. This CDR3 has 14 residues. The CDR3 protein is CASKKGQGKNIQYF. Written as DNA, the CDR3 is TGTGCCAGCAAGAAGGGACAGGGAAAAAACATTCAGTACTTC.